Shown below are 17 T cell receptor beta chains from a single sample sequenced in a study of CD8 T cells in Susac syndrome. With random hexamers, reverse transcription was performed on about 0.5 to 1 ug of RNA. Via MiXCR, TCRdb re-called the immunoSEQ multiplex PCR reads, giving one row per CDR3 protein. There are 250,000 to 300,000 distinct CDR3 sequences in the sample; approximately 85% occur only once, and roughly 0.22% lies in the top ten. The material sequenced was CD8+ T cells from PBMCs. These receptors all stem from a human donor with multiple sclerosis.

This clonotype was found a few times. V and J are TRBV6-5 and TRBJ1-1; 7 bases align to TRBD1. The CDR3 extends over 16 amino acids. The germline gives CDR1 MNHEY, CDR2 SVGAGI. V lost 2 bases, J lost 1 base, and 7 bases stayed unmatched. CDR3 region: CASSYHRDSGNTEAFF. CDR3 nucleotide sequence: TGTGCCAGCAGTTACCATCGGGACAGCGGGAACACTGAAGCTTTCTTT.

The CDR3 nucleotides read TGTGCCAGCAGCTTAGCGCATATCGGGAATACCCCCTACGAGCAGTACTTC. Amino acids: CASSLAHIGNTPYEQYF. J is TRBJ2-7 and V is TRBV7-2; perhaps TRBD2 as D (5 bases). The germline V gene encodes CDR1 SGHTA and CDR2 FQGNSA. CDR3 length: 17 amino acids. The V gene lost 0 bases and the J gene lost 2 bases, with 17 bases spanning the gap.

This clonotype was counted a single time. This rearrangement joins TRBV4-3 to TRBJ2-7; 7 positions agree with TRBD1. J was trimmed by 9 bases and V by 4 bases; bases with no gene match: 15. CDR3 length equals 15 residues. Per germline, CDR1 LGHNA and CDR2 YSLEER. The CDR3 bases are TGCGCCAGCAGCCCGGGGACAGCAAGAAGGGTAGGGCAGTACTTC. It is translated as CASSPGTARRVGQYF.

This rearrangement joins TRBV24-1 to TRBJ2-3, with TRBD2 matching over 8 bases. This CDR3 spans 18 amino acids. CDR1 and CDR2 (germline): KGHDR, SFDVKD. The V and J ends lost 1 base and 4 bases, in that order; junction bases with no gene match: 12. The CDR3 loop is CATSDFPLLSGSADTQYF. DNA for the CDR3: TGTGCCACCAGTGATTTCCCCCTTCTGAGCGGGAGTGCAGATACGCAGTATTTT.

This chain links TRBV27 with TRBJ1-2; D ambiguous. The CDR3 sequence is 13 residues long. Germline CDR1 reads MNHEY; CDR2 reads SMNVEV (reference sequence). Trimming stripped 3 bases from V and 3 bases from J, with 8 bases between. The CDR3 sequence is CASSFGGHYGYTF. CDR3 nucleotide sequence: TGTGCCAGCAGTTTCGGCGGCCACTATGGCTACACCTTC.

The chain is built from TRBV29-1 and TRBJ2-1; tentatively, D is TRBD2 (6 bases). Trimming took 1 base from V and 1 from J, leaving 14 bases between them. Germline-derived CDR1 and CDR2 are SQVTM and ANQGSEA. The CDR3 consists of 16 residues. Written as DNA, the CDR3 is TGCAGCGTTGAAGGGTATGGGGGAGGTTCCTACAATGAGCAGTTCTTC. Translated: CSVEGYGGGSYNEQFF.

The chain recombines TRBV30 with TRBJ1-2, with D unresolved. From germline, CDR1 is GTSNPN and CDR2 SVGIG (reference sequence). This CDR3 comprises 11 residues. The ends were cut back, 6 bases at V and 9 bases at J, with 14 bases in the middle. The CDR3 loop is CACAPPIRYTF. CDR3 in DNA: TGTGCCTGTGCACCCCCGATCCGCTACACCTTC.

The chain uses TRBV20-1 and TRBJ2-7; D not resolved. CDR3 length: 13 amino acids. The V end was cut by 1 base, the J end by 0 bases, with 7 bases between. Germline V gene lookup returns CDR1 DFQATT and CDR2 SNEGSKA (reference sequence). This CDR3 is CSARGQDSYEQYF. CDR3 sequence (DNA): TGCAGTGCTAGAGGGCAGGACTCCTACGAGCAGTACTTC.

The V call is TRBV11-2, the J call TRBJ2-7; no definite D call. Germline CDR1 SGHAT, CDR2 FQNNGV. V lost 0 bases to trimming and J lost 2 bases, with 11 bases between them. CDR3 length: 15 amino acids. The CDR3 nucleotides read TGTGCCAGCAGCTTAGAAGCCAGCCCAACCTACGAGCAGTACTTC. It yields the protein CASSLEASPTYEQYF.

The CDR3 loop reads CASSQLLAAADNEQFF. DNA for the CDR3: TGTGCCAGCAGCCAACTCCTAGCTGCTGCCGACAATGAGCAGTTCTTC. This chain connects TRBV28 to TRBJ2-1; D possibly corresponds to TRBD2 (5 bases). The CDR3 extends over 16 amino acids. V was pared by 6 bases and J by 5 bases, with 20 bases between. CDR1 and CDR2 from the germline V gene are MDHEN and SYDVKM.

The rearrangement uses TRBV15 and TRBJ2-5, with 7 bases aligning to TRBD2. Germline values: CDR1 LNHNV, CDR2 YYDKDF (reference sequence). This CDR3 region has 16 residues. J lost 6 bases, V lost 3 bases, and 13 bases had no gene match. Written as DNA, the CDR3 is TGTGCCACCAGCAGTGGATTGGGGGAGGGCCTAAAGACCCAGTACTTC. It is translated as CATSSGLGEGLKTQYF.

This clonotype has a single count. This chain connects TRBV6-5 to TRBJ2-7, with 8 nucleotides matching TRBD1. The germline gives CDR1 MNHEY, CDR2 SVGAGI. V was clipped by 5 bases and J by 5 bases; unmatched bases: 8. CDR3 length: 14 residues. In nucleotides, the CDR3 is TGTGCCAGCAGTGTCGGACAGGGTTTGAACGAGCAGTACTTC. Protein product: CASSVGQGLNEQYF.

This clonotype was observed once. This chain connects TRBV4-3 to TRBJ2-7, with D hard to call. V was clipped by 0 bases and J by 2 bases, with 5 bases between them. Germline assignment: CDR1 LGHNA and CDR2 YSLEER. The CDR3 contains 13 residues. CDR3 nucleotide sequence: TGCGCCAGCAGCCAAGAGACGGCCTACGAGCAGTACTTC. Translated: CASSQETAYEQYF.

The chain links TRBV20-1 to TRBJ2-7, with 10 bases identical to TRBD2. The CDR3 covers 20 residues. Germline V gene lookup returns CDR1 DFQATT and CDR2 SNEGSKA (reference sequence). With 3 bases clipped from V and 3 bases from J, the junction kept 23 bases outside the gene matches. The CDR3 reads CSARSPRPGLASNHDYEQYF. CDR3 nucleotides: TGCAGTGCTAGGTCCCCCCGACCGGGACTAGCGTCGAACCATGACTACGAGCAGTACTTC.

The V gene is TRBV27, the J gene TRBJ1-3; TRBD1 aligns across 11 bases. The V gene end was trimmed by 5 bases and the J gene end by 4 bases; junction bases not matched to a gene: 13. Germline values: CDR1 MNHEY, CDR2 SMNVEV (reference sequence). CDR3 length: 18 residues. The CDR3 loop reads CASSPLNPDRGLGNTIYF. The CDR3 DNA reads as TGTGCCAGCAGTCCCCTAAACCCGGACAGGGGGCTCGGAAACACCATATATTTT.

The chain combines TRBV24-1 with TRBJ1-2; 7 bases fit TRBD1. The CDR3 spans 13 residues. Germline values: CDR1 KGHDR, CDR2 SFDVKD. J gave up 6 bases and V 7 bases, and 7 bases lay outside the gene matches. CDR3 sequence (DNA): TGTGCCACCAGCGCCACGGGGACAGATGGCTACACCTTC. It yields the protein CATSATGTDGYTF.

This clonotype has more than one count but fewer than ten. V gene TRBV28 combines with J gene TRBJ2-1; D remains unclear. The germline V and J ends were trimmed by 2 bases and 3 bases, with 5 bases remaining between them. This CDR3 is built from 13 residues. CDR1 is MDHEN and CDR2 is SYDVKM in the germline V gene. For the CDR3, the DNA is TGTGCCAGCAGTTTACCTGGCTACAATGAGCAGTTCTTC. It is translated as CASSLPGYNEQFF.